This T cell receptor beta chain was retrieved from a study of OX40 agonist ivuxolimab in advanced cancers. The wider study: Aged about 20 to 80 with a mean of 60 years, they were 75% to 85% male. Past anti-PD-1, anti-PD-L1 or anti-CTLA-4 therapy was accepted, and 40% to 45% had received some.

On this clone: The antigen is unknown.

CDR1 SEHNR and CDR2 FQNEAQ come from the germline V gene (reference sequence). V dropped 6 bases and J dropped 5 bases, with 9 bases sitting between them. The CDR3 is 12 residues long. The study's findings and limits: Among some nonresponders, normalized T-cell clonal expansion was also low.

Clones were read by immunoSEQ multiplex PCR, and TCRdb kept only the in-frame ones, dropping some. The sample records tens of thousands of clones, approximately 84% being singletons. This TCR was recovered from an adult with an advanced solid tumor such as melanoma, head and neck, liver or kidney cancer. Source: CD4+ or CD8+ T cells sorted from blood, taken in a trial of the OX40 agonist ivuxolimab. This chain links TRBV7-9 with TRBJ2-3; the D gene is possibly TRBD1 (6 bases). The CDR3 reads CASRAGVDTQYF. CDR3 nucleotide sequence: TGTGCCAGCAGAGCAGGGGTAGATACGCAGTATTTT.